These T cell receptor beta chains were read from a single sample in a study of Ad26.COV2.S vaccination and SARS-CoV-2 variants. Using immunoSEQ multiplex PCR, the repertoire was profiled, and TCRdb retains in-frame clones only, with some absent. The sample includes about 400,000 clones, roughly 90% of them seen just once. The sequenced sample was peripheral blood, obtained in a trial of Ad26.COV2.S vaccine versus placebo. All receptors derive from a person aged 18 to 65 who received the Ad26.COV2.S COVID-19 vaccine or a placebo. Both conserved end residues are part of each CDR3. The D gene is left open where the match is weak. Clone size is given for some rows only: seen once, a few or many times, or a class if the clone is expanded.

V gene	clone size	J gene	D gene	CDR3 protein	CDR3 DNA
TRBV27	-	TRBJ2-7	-	CASSLVGNGDQYF	TGTGCCAGCAGTTTGGTGGGGAATGGGGATCAGTACTTC
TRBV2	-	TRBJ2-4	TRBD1	CASSEAIGDRGGGKNIQYF	TGTGCCAGCAGTGAAGCGATAGGGGACAGGGGAGGAGGCAAAAACATTCAGTACTTC
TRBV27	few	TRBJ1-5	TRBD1	CASSLLGQGNQPQHF	TGTGCCAGCAGTTTATTGGGACAGGGCAATCAGCCCCAGCATTTT
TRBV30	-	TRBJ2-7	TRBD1	CAWSSLPLTGSYEQYF	TGTGCCTGGAGTAGCCTACCTCTGACAGGGTCCTACGAGCAGTACTTC
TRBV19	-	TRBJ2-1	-	CASSSPRGNEQFF	TGTGCCAGTAGTTCCCCCAGGGGCAATGAGCAGTTCTTC
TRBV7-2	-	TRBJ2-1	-	CASSPQATEQFF	TGTGCCAGCAGCCCACAGGCCACTGAGCAGTTCTTC
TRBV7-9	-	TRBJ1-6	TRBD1	CASSLGQGISPLHF	TGTGCCAGCAGCTTAGGACAGGGAATTTCACCCCTCCACTTT
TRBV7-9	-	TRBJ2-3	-	CASSLGQMVTDTQYF	TGTGCCAGCAGCTTAGGGCAGATGGTCACAGATACGCAGTATTTT
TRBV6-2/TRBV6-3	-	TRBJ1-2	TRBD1	CASIPTGTGFYGYTF	TGTGCCAGCATCCCGACCGGGACAGGATTCTATGGCTACACCTTC
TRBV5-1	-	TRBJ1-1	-	CASSRAEGRNTEAFF	TGCGCCAGCAGCAGGGCGGAGGGTAGAAACACTGAAGCTTTCTTT
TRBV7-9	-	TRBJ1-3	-	CASSSGLPGNTIYF	TGTGCCAGCAGCTCTGGGCTACCTGGAAACACCATATATTTT
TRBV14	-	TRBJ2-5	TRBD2	CASSAGLVETQYF	TGTGCCAGCAGCGCGGGACTAGTAGAGACCCAGTACTTC
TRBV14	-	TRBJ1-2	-	CASSLTELQGFGYGYTF	TGTGCCAGCAGCCTGACCGAACTGCAGGGATTCGGCTATGGCTACACCTTC
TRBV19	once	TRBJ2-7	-	CATSQRDEQYF	TGTGCCACCTCACAGAGGGACGAGCAGTACTTC
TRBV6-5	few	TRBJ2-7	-	CASRGDYEQYF	TGTGCCAGCAGAGGCGACTACGAGCAGTACTTC
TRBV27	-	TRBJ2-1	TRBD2	CASIAGGIYSYNEQFF	TGTGCCAGCATCGCCGGGGGGATCTACTCCTACAATGAGCAGTTCTTC
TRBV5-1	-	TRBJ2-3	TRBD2	CASSTGGATDTQYF	TGCGCCAGCAGCACCGGGGGGGCCACAGATACGCAGTATTTT
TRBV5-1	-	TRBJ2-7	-	CASSPQGRPLEQYF	TGCGCCAGCAGCCCTCAGGGGCGCCCCCTCGAGCAGTACTTC
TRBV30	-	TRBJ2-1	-	CAWRRPALQGEGGEQFF	TGTGCCTGGAGGCGGCCCGCCTTACAGGGGGAGGGGGGTGAGCAGTTCTTC
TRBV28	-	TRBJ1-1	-	CASNWGGDLNTEAFF	TGTGCCAGCAACTGGGGGGGGGATTTGAACACTGAAGCTTTCTTT
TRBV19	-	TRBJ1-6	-	CASSIQATQSGSPLHF	TGTGCCAGTAGTATCCAAGCGACCCAGTCGGGTTCACCCCTCCACTTT
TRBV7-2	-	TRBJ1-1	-	CASSPSRGPGTEAFF	TGTGCCAGCAGCCCCTCCAGAGGGCCGGGGACTGAAGCTTTCTTT
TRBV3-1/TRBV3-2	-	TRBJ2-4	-	CASSQVHGAEDIQYF	TGTGCCAGCAGCCAAGTTCATGGGGCGGAGGACATTCAGTACTTC
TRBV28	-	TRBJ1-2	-	CASSSEDGSYGYTF	TGTGCCAGCAGTTCGGAAGACGGTTCCTATGGCTACACCTTC
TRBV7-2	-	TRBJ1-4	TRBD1	CASSLKLTGVGGNEKLFF	TGTGCCAGCAGCCTTAAATTGACAGGGGTTGGTGGTAATGAAAAACTGTTTTTT
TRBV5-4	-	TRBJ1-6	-	CASSLHTGFNSPLHF	TGTGCCAGCAGCCTCCATACAGGGTTTAATTCACCCCTCCACTTT
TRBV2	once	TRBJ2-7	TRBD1	CASSVLTGGRYEQYF	TGTGCCAGCAGTGTACTGACAGGGGGCAGGTACGAGCAGTACTTC
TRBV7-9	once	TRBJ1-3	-	CASMYRGNTIYF	TGTGCCAGCATGTACAGGGGAAACACCATATATTTT
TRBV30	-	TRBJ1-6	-	CAWRPGHVNSPLHF	TGTGCCTGGAGGCCGGGACACGTTAATTCACCCCTCCACTTT
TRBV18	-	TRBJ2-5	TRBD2	CASSPKRGHQETQYF	TGTGCCAGCTCACCCAAGCGGGGGCACCAAGAGACCCAGTACTTC
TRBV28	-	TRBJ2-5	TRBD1	CASSRTGNSQETQYF	TGTGCCAGCAGCCGGACAGGGAATTCTCAAGAGACCCAGTACTTC
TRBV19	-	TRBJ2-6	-	CASKGLSGANVLTF	TGTGCCAGCAAGGGACTCTCTGGGGCCAACGTCCTGACTTTC
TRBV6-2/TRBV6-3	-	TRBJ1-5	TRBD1	CASSSIRDSRNQPQHF	TGTGCCAGCAGCTCAATCCGGGACAGCAGGAATCAGCCCCAGCATTTT
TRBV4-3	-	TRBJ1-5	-	CASSQDHSFLSSEPQHF	TGCGCCAGCAGCCAAGATCATTCGTTTTTATCATCGGAGCCCCAGCATTTT
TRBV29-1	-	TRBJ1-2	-	CSVEVDYGYTF	TGCAGCGTTGAAGTGGACTATGGCTACACCTTC
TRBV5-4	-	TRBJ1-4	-	CASSLSGLGGGEKLFF	TGTGCCAGCAGCTTGTCGGGTCTAGGTGGCGGAGAAAAACTGTTTTTT
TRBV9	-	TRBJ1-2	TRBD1	CASSGPRLGQGLYGYTF	TGTGCCAGCAGCGGCCCCCGTTTGGGACAGGGCTTATATGGCTACACCTTC
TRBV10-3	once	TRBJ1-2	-	CAITEGPKWGAGYGYTF	TGTGCCATCACCGAGGGACCCAAATGGGGCGCTGGCTATGGCTACACCTTC
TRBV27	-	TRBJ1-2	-	CASSYGSFYGYTF	TGTGCCAGCAGTTACGGGTCTTTCTATGGCTACACCTTC